Listed below are T cell receptor beta chains from one sample, sequenced in a study of CD8 T cells in ankylosing spondylitis. MiXCR, run by TCRdb on the 5' RACE reads, gives a single entry per CDR3 protein. This sample has over 150,000 distinct CDR3 sequences, with 15% to 20% found just once. Sequencing used blood, either unsorted or a sorted T cell fraction (not recorded which). These receptors were obtained from a male donor aged 10 to 35 with ankylosing spondylitis or in good health (not recorded which). Each CDR3 is given with its conserved first and last residue. The D gene is left open where the match is weak. A row's size may be missing; if present it is once, few, many or a size class.

.	TRBV5-5	many	TRBJ1-2	CASSTVSGYTF	TGTGCCAGCAGTACGGTATCTGGCTACACCTTC
.	TRBV29-1	.	TRBJ2-7	CSVATSYEQYF	TGCAGCGTTGCTACCTCCTACGAGCAGTACTTC
.	TRBV29-1	many	TRBJ2-1	CSAQGDGYNEQFF	TGCAGCGCACAGGGCGATGGCTACAATGAGCAGTTCTTC
.	TRBV12-3/TRBV12-4	many	TRBJ2-7	CASSPSYEQYF	TGTGCCAGCAGTCCTTCCTACGAGCAGTACTTC
TRBD2	TRBV30	few	TRBJ2-1	CAWRTSRNEQFF	TGTGCCTGGAGGACTAGCAGAAATGAGCAGTTCTTC
.	TRBV2	many	TRBJ2-3	CASTQGGVGADTQYF	TGTGCCAGCACCCAGGGGGGAGTTGGCGCAGATACGCAGTATTTT
.	TRBV4-3	many	TRBJ2-7	CASSQSTGTSFYEQYF	TGCGCCAGCAGCCAATCCACCGGGACTTCCTTCTACGAGCAGTACTTC
.	TRBV11-1	many	TRBJ2-1	CASSLNGLSYYNEQFF	TGTGCCAGCAGCTTAAACGGACTTTCGTACTACAATGAGCAGTTCTTC
.	TRBV12-3/TRBV12-4	many	TRBJ2-2	CASSSRQSTGELFF	TGTGCCAGCAGTTCGAGACAGTCCACCGGGGAGCTGTTTTTT
.	TRBV24-1	many	TRBJ2-3	CATSASPGSTDTQYF	TGTGCCACCAGTGCCAGCCCGGGGTCAACAGATACGCAGTATTTT
TRBD1	TRBV29-1	few	TRBJ1-2	CSVPDRGTYGYTF	TGCAGCGTCCCGGACAGGGGGACCTATGGCTACACCTTC
.	TRBV12-3/TRBV12-4	many	TRBJ1-2	CASRRQEFYGYTF	TGTGCCAGCAGACGACAGGAGTTCTATGGCTACACCTTC
.	TRBV7-9	.	TRBJ1-5	CASSTGQANNQPQHF	TGTGCCAGCAGTACGGGCCAGGCGAACAATCAGCCCCAGCATTTT
.	TRBV28	many	TRBJ2-7	CASSTAIEQYF	TGTGCCAGCAGTACCGCGATAGAGCAGTACTTC
.	TRBV15	many	TRBJ1-1	CATSRPGKGNTEAFF	TGTGCCACCAGCAGGCCCGGAAAGGGGAACACTGAAGCTTTCTTT
.	TRBV6-2/TRBV6-3	many	TRBJ1-5	CASSYADRIRSQPQHF	TGTGCCAGCAGTTACGCGGACAGAATACGTTCTCAGCCCCAGCATTTT
TRBD2	TRBV20-1	.	TRBJ2-1	CSASQRLAGMNEQFF	TGCAGTGCTAGCCAGCGACTAGCGGGAATGAATGAGCAGTTCTTC
.	TRBV15	.	TRBJ2-3	CATSRALGTDTQYF	TGTGCCACCAGCAGAGCCCTAGGCACAGATACGCAGTATTTT
TRBD1	TRBV5-1	many	TRBJ2-5	CASSFGTGDKGTQYF	TGCGCCAGCAGCTTTGGGACAGGGGATAAAGGGACCCAGTACTTC
TRBD2	TRBV7-9	many	TRBJ2-3	CASSLGFRSGRAGGTDTQYF	TGTGCCAGCAGCTTAGGGTTCCGCAGCGGGAGGGCCGGCGGCACAGATACGCAGTATTTT
TRBD2	TRBV20-1	.	TRBJ2-2	CSAAGGRAVTGELFF	TGCAGTGCCGCTGGGGGGAGGGCCGTCACCGGGGAGCTGTTTTTT
.	TRBV4-2	many	TRBJ1-2	CASSQNELNYGYTF	TGTGCCAGCAGCCAAAACGAACTCAACTATGGCTACACCTTC
.	TRBV6-1	many	TRBJ2-2	CASSLIKMNTGELFF	TGTGCCAGCAGTCTAATTAAGATGAACACCGGGGAGCTGTTTTTT
.	TRBV29-1	few	TRBJ2-1	CSVGRETLLNEQFF	TGCAGCGTTGGACGCGAAACACTGCTCAATGAGCAGTTCTTC
TRBD2	TRBV6-5	many	TRBJ2-1	CASSPGLAGEQFF	TGTGCCAGCAGCCCAGGACTAGCTGGGGAGCAGTTCTTC
TRBD2	TRBV29-1	few	TRBJ2-1	CSVFGGRRGDEQFF	TGCAGCGTTTTCGGCGGGAGGAGGGGCGATGAGCAGTTCTTC
.	TRBV29-1	many	TRBJ2-1	CSVGTLLGNEQFF	TGCAGCGTGGGGACTCTCCTGGGCAATGAGCAGTTCTTC
.	TRBV14	many	TRBJ1-4	CASSQAQNRFREKLFF	TGTGCCAGCAGCCAAGCACAGAACAGGTTTAGGGAAAAACTGTTTTTT
.	TRBV20-1	.	TRBJ2-5	CSASLRMLETQYF	TGCAGTGCTAGTTTGAGGATGTTGGAGACCCAGTACTTC
TRBD2	TRBV6-5	many	TRBJ2-1	CASRGLAVSSYNEQFF	TGTGCCAGCAGGGGACTAGCGGTGAGCTCCTACAATGAGCAGTTCTTC
TRBD1	TRBV29-1	few	TRBJ2-1	CSAVGPGQPGNNEQFF	TGCAGCGCCGTGGGACCGGGACAGCCTGGAAACAATGAGCAGTTCTTC
.	TRBV11-2	many	TRBJ2-5	CASSSGGAETQYF	TGTGCCAGCAGCTCCGGTGGGGCTGAGACCCAGTACTTC
.	TRBV18	many	TRBJ2-5	CASSPKQYQETQYF	TGTGCCAGCTCACCGAAACAGTACCAAGAGACCCAGTACTTC
TRBD2	TRBV28	many	TRBJ2-1	CASSFSPDKAGLDEQFF	TGTGCCAGCAGTTTCTCCCCAGACAAAGCGGGATTGGATGAGCAGTTCTTC
.	TRBV20-1	many	TRBJ1-1	CSAPKGGKTEAFF	TGCAGTGCCCCTAAAGGAGGGAAGACTGAAGCTTTCTTT
TRBD2	TRBV20-1	many	TRBJ2-3	CSAFRLAGGSTDTQYF	TGCAGTGCATTTAGACTAGCGGGAGGGAGCACAGATACGCAGTATTTT
.	TRBV6-5	many	TRBJ1-1	CASLGLNTEAFF	TGTGCCAGCCTCGGATTGAACACTGAAGCTTTCTTT
.	TRBV18	many	TRBJ2-2	CASSPQRGELFF	TGTGCCAGCTCACCACAACGGGGGGAGCTGTTTTTT
.	TRBV6-2/TRBV6-3	many	TRBJ2-1	CASSYSLESSYNEQFF	TGTGCCAGCAGTTACTCCTTGGAGAGCTCCTACAATGAGCAGTTCTTC
.	TRBV10-3	many	TRBJ2-1	CAIRPSETQRPYNEQFF	TGTGCCATCAGACCTTCAGAGACCCAGCGGCCATACAATGAGCAGTTCTTC
.	TRBV19	.	TRBJ1-1	CASMIRGADTEAFF	TGTGCCAGTATGATTCGGGGGGCGGACACTGAAGCTTTCTTT
.	TRBV19	.	TRBJ1-2	CASSILNYGYTF	TGTGCCAGTAGTATACTTAACTATGGCTACACCTTC
TRBD1	TRBV4-3	many	TRBJ2-7	CASSQRTGNEQYF	TGCGCCAGCAGCCAACGGACAGGGAACGAGCAGTACTTC
.	TRBV5-1	many	TRBJ2-2	CASSLYPGELFF	TGCGCCAGCAGCTTGTACCCCGGGGAGCTGTTTTTT
.	TRBV29-1	many	TRBJ1-1	CSYRGGLNTEAFF	TGCAGCTATCGCGGGGGATTGAACACTGAAGCTTTCTTT
TRBD2	TRBV12-3/TRBV12-4	many	TRBJ2-3	CASSIMAAGTSRTNTQYF	TGTGCCAGCAGTATCATGGCAGCCGGGACTAGCCGCACAAATACGCAGTATTTT
.	TRBV7-9	many	TRBJ2-7	CASSLAPGSSYEQYF	TGTGCCAGCAGCTTAGCGCCGGGGAGCTCCTACGAGCAGTACTTC
.	TRBV5-1	many	TRBJ1-5	CASSRGGDSNQPQHF	TGCGCCAGCAGCCGGGGAGGGGATAGCAATCAGCCCCAGCATTTT
.	TRBV14	many	TRBJ2-3	CASSQVTGGADTQYF	TGTGCCAGCAGCCAAGTCACCGGGGGTGCAGATACGCAGTATTTT
.	TRBV18	many	TRBJ1-5	CASSSQFNQPQHF	TGTGCCAGCTCATCACAGTTCAATCAGCCCCAGCATTTT
.	TRBV13	.	TRBJ2-1	CASSSNPGLENNEQFF	TGTGCCAGCAGCTCGAACCCGGGACTCGAGAACAATGAGCAGTTCTTC